The rows below give T cell receptor beta chains drawn from one sample of a study of blood T cell repertoires in COVID-19. Generated by immunoSEQ multiplex PCR, the TCRdb table keeps only in-frame clones and is missing some. The sample consists of 150,000 or so clones, approximately 81% of them appearing once. The sequenced material came from peripheral blood. Receptors were obtained from a woman between 45 and 65 years old with COVID-19, enrolled during active disease. The CDR3 runs from the conserved cysteine through the conserved F or W. The D gene is left open where the match is weak. The size field is filled for only some rows; it gives once, few, many or a size class.

V	J	D	size	CDR3	DNA
TRBV5-1	TRBJ2-1	TRBD2	-	CASSQLAGGENEQFF	TGCGCCAGCAGCCAACTAGCGGGGGGAGAAAATGAGCAGTTCTTC
TRBV30	TRBJ1-1	-	-	CAWSVTANTEAFF	TGTGCCTGGAGTGTGACAGCTAACACTGAAGCTTTCTTT
TRBV7-8	TRBJ1-3	TRBD1	-	CASSPRQGSGNTIYF	TGTGCCAGCAGCCCCAGACAGGGGAGTGGAAACACCATATATTTT
TRBV7-2	TRBJ2-5	-	-	CASSPWRGQETQYF	TGTGCCAGCAGCCCATGGAGGGGCCAAGAGACCCAGTACTTC
TRBV6-5	TRBJ1-1	-	-	CASSYSLPEGTEAFF	TGTGCCAGCAGTTACTCGCTACCGGAGGGCACTGAAGCTTTCTTT
TRBV5-1	TRBJ2-6	-	-	CASSLYSLSLSGANVLTF	TGCGCCAGCAGCTTGTATTCCCTATCCCTCTCTGGGGCCAACGTCCTGACTTTC
TRBV7-9	TRBJ1-5	-	few	CASSQGGAGQPQHF	TGTGCCAGCAGTCAAGGGGGGGCTGGGCAGCCCCAGCATTTT
TRBV4-2	TRBJ2-7	TRBD2	-	CASSPGTSGFYEQYF	TGTGCCAGCAGCCCCGGGACTAGCGGATTCTACGAGCAGTACTTC
TRBV2	TRBJ2-4	-	-	CASSAEGKNIQYF	TGTGCCAGCAGCGCGGAGGGAAAAAACATTCAGTACTTC
TRBV24-1	TRBJ2-2	-	-	CATRGLTGELFF	TGTGCCACCAGAGGACTTACCGGGGAGCTGTTTTTT
TRBV2	TRBJ1-5	TRBD1	-	CASSPRDRAREEPQHF	TGTGCCAGCAGTCCTAGGGACAGGGCGCGGGAAGAGCCCCAGCATTTT
TRBV7-6	TRBJ2-3	TRBD2	few	CASSLDPSGGDTQYF	TGTGCCAGCAGCTTAGATCCTAGCGGGGGAGATACGCAGTATTTT
TRBV6-5	TRBJ2-1	TRBD1	-	CASSLGQGAYEQFF	TGTGCCAGCAGTTTGGGACAGGGGGCCTATGAGCAGTTCTTC
TRBV9	TRBJ2-5	TRBD2	once	CASSEASGGARETQYF	TGTGCCAGCAGCGAGGCTAGCGGGGGGGCCCGAGAGACCCAGTACTTC
TRBV7-2	TRBJ2-3	TRBD1	-	CASSQGADTQYF	TGTGCCAGCAGTCAGGGGGCAGATACGCAGTATTTT
TRBV12-5	TRBJ2-3	TRBD2	-	CASGPRAGGTDTQYF	TGTGCTAGTGGTCCCCGAGCGGGGGGCACAGATACGCAGTATTTT
TRBV5-6	TRBJ2-5	-	few	CASSKQIQETQYF	TGTGCCAGCAGCAAACAGATCCAAGAGACCCAGTACTTC
TRBV30	TRBJ1-1	-	-	CAWSVRVNTEAFF	TGTGCCTGGAGTGTCCGGGTGAACACTGAAGCTTTCTTT
TRBV7-3	TRBJ1-2	-	-	CASSKQDSHGYTF	TGTGCCAGCAGCAAGCAGGACAGCCATGGCTACACCTTC
TRBV4-1	TRBJ2-3	TRBD2	-	CASSWTSGDVDTQYF	TGCGCCAGCAGCTGGACTAGCGGGGATGTAGATACGCAGTATTTT
TRBV9	TRBJ2-3	TRBD2	-	CASTPPSGGTDTQYF	TGTGCCAGCACTCCCCCCAGCGGGGGCACAGATACGCAGTATTTT
TRBV28	TRBJ1-5	TRBD1	-	CASSLVWGTGLGKDQPQHF	TGTGCCAGCAGTTTAGTATGGGGGACAGGGTTGGGGAAGGATCAGCCCCAGCATTTT
TRBV14	TRBJ1-6	-	-	CASSQDPRTSNSPLHF	TGTGCCAGCAGCCAAGATCCGAGGACAAGTAATTCACCCCTCCACTTT
TRBV27	TRBJ1-5	TRBD1	once	CASRTGGGNQPQHF	TGTGCCAGCAGGACAGGGGGCGGCAATCAGCCCCAGCATTTT
TRBV28	TRBJ2-3	TRBD2	-	CASSPPGLAGGDTQYF	TGTGCCAGCAGCCCACCGGGACTAGCGGGGGGAGATACGCAGTATTTT
TRBV3-1/TRBV3-2	TRBJ2-5	TRBD1	-	CASSHNDRERTQYF	TGTGCCAGCAGCCATAATGACAGGGAACGGACCCAGTACTTC
TRBV23-1	TRBJ1-5	-	-	CASSQLLDQPQHF	TGCGCCAGCAGTCAACTCTTAGATCAGCCCCAGCATTTT
TRBV19	TRBJ2-3	-	-	CASSRVADTQYF	TGTGCCAGTTCACGCGTCGCAGATACGCAGTATTTT
TRBV19	TRBJ2-1	-	-	CASSIFLSYNEQFF	TGTGCCAGTAGTATATTTCTCTCCTACAATGAGCAGTTCTTC
TRBV5-4	TRBJ2-2	-	-	CASSNDRGNTGELFF	TGTGCCAGCAGTAACGACCGGGGGAACACCGGGGAGCTGTTTTTT
TRBV19	TRBJ2-5	-	once	CASSIQGVETQYF	TGTGCCAGTAGTATACAGGGTGTAGAGACCCAGTACTTC
TRBV5-1	TRBJ2-7	TRBD1	-	CASSGGQGAPYEQYF	TGCGCCAGCAGCGGAGGACAGGGGGCGCCCTACGAGCAGTACTTC
TRBV10-1	TRBJ2-3	-	-	CASGTGEGSTDTQYF	TGCGCCAGCGGAACCGGGGAAGGCAGCACAGATACGCAGTATTTT
TRBV30	TRBJ1-4	TRBD1	-	CAWNNKNRGANEKLFF	TGTGCCTGGAACAACAAAAACAGGGGGGCTAATGAAAAACTGTTTTTT
TRBV5-1	TRBJ2-5	-	-	CASSLVGVGMETQYF	TGCGCCAGCAGCTTGGTAGGGGTAGGCATGGAGACCCAGTACTTC
TRBV7-9	TRBJ1-6	-	-	CASSLAAQNNSPLHF	TGTGCCAGCAGCTTAGCTGCACAGAATAATTCACCCCTCCACTTT
TRBV30	TRBJ2-6	-	-	CAWRAAGANVLTF	TGTGCCTGGAGGGCCGCGGGCGCCAACGTCCTGACTTTC
TRBV6-5	TRBJ1-1	TRBD1	-	CASGWDRWVGTEAFF	TGTGCCAGCGGGTGGGACAGATGGGTTGGGACTGAAGCTTTCTTT
TRBV4-1	TRBJ1-1	-	-	CASSQSNHRVTEAFF	TGCGCCAGCAGCCAAAGTAACCACAGGGTCACTGAAGCTTTCTTT
TRBV24-1	TRBJ2-5	-	-	CATSDPLQETQYF	TGTGCCACCAGTGACCCATTGCAAGAGACCCAGTACTTC
TRBV5-1	TRBJ1-6	-	-	CASREGFYNSPLHF	TGCGCCAGCCGGGAGGGATTCTATAATTCACCCCTCCACTTT
TRBV6-1	TRBJ1-5	-	-	CASSDLNQPQHF	TGTGCCAGCAGTGACCTAAATCAGCCCCAGCATTTT
TRBV7-2	TRBJ2-7	TRBD2	-	CASNQGRERYEQYF	TGTGCCAGCAACCAAGGGAGGGAGAGGTACGAGCAGTACTTC
TRBV13	TRBJ1-2	-	-	CASSLWRAGSGGYTF	TGTGCCAGCAGCTTATGGAGGGCGGGGTCGGGCGGCTACACCTTC
TRBV6-5	TRBJ2-7	TRBD1	-	CASRPTGEWIHEQYF	TGTGCCAGCAGGCCGACAGGGGAATGGATCCACGAGCAGTACTTC
TRBV4-1	TRBJ1-5	-	-	CASSQDGHKDQPQHF	TGCGCCAGCAGCCAGGACGGACACAAGGATCAGCCCCAGCATTTT
TRBV10-3	TRBJ2-2	TRBD1	-	CAIRRQGATGELFF	TGTGCCATCAGGAGACAGGGGGCTACCGGGGAGCTGTTTTTT
TRBV7-7	TRBJ2-1	TRBD1	-	CASSLGQGNEQFF	TGTGCCAGCAGCTTAGGACAGGGGAATGAGCAGTTCTTC
TRBV13	TRBJ1-6	TRBD1	-	CASSPDRGGSPLHF	TGTGCCAGCAGCCCTGACAGGGGAGGGTCACCCCTCCACTTT
TRBV4-3	TRBJ1-1	-	-	CASSPQQRAEAFF	TGCGCCAGCAGCCCGCAACAGAGGGCTGAAGCTTTCTTT
TRBV19	TRBJ1-5	TRBD1	-	CASSIHPGTGGVNQPQHF	TGTGCCAGTAGTATCCATCCCGGGACAGGGGGCGTTAATCAGCCCCAGCATTTT
TRBV7-3	TRBJ2-3	-	-	CASSRRGFSTDTQYF	TGTGCCAGCAGCCGCCGGGGTTTTTCCACAGATACGCAGTATTTT
TRBV28	TRBJ2-7	-	-	CASSSPTQPSYEQYF	TGTGCCAGCAGTTCCCCGACACAGCCCTCCTACGAGCAGTACTTC
TRBV27	TRBJ1-1	TRBD1	-	CASSAGTGGFRSTEAFF	TGTGCCAGCAGTGCCGGGACAGGGGGCTTTAGGAGCACTGAAGCTTTCTTT